The 25 T cell receptor beta chains listed next were all sequenced from one sample in a study of blood T cell repertoires in COVID-19. Libraries were prepared by immunoSEQ multiplex PCR; TCRdb keeps only in-frame clonotypes and omits some of them. The repertoire holds 400,000 or so clones, with about 90% as singletons. The sequenced sample was peripheral blood. The receptors come from a man aged 18 to 29 with COVID-19, enrolled during active disease.

This clone was seen just once. This chain joins TRBV11-1 and TRBJ1-1; weak D call: TRBD1 (6 bases). CDR1 SGHAT and CDR2 FQDESV come from the germline V gene (reference sequence). V lost 5 bases and J lost 5, with 12 bases in between. The CDR3 length is 13 residues. Here the CDR3 DNA reads TGTGCCAGCAGCCCACGGACAGAAACTGAAGCTTTCTTT. As protein: CASSPRTETEAFF.

The J gene is TRBJ2-7, the V gene TRBV7-8; D may be TRBD1 (6 bases). CDR3 length: 13 residues. With 6 bases removed from V and 3 bases from J, the gap between germline ends came to 12 bases. Germline-derived CDR1 and CDR2 are SGHVS and FQNEAQ. CDR3 nucleotide sequence: TGTGCCAGCAGGCACGAGACAGGCTACGAGCAGTACTTC. It yields the protein CASRHETGYEQYF. Based on the CDR3 plus reference TRBV7-8 and TRBJ2-7, the full variable domain is GAGVSQSPRYKVAKRGQDVALRCDPISGHVSLFWYQQALGQGPEFLTYFQNEAQLDKSGLPSDRFFAERPEGSVSTLKIQRTQQEDSAVYLCASRHETGYEQYFGPGTRLTVT.

The V gene is TRBV19, the J gene TRBJ2-5; a possible D gene is TRBD2 (6 bases). The CDR3 loop spans 14 amino acids. CDR1 is LNHDA and CDR2 is SQIVND in the germline V gene (reference sequence). The germline V and J ends were trimmed by 5 bases and 1 base, with 11 bases remaining between them. Here the CDR3 DNA reads TGTGCCAGTAGTCCTCGGGGGTTCCAAGAGACCCAGTACTTC. Amino acids: CASSPRGFQETQYF.

This clone is a singleton in its sample. This chain connects TRBV5-6 to TRBJ1-2; D perhaps matches TRBD1 (5 bases). V was pared by 8 bases and J by 1 base, with 12 bases between. Germline V gene lookup returns CDR1 SGHDT and CDR2 YYEEEE. The CDR3 sequence is 13 residues long. The CDR3: CASAREVNYGYTF. CDR3 nucleotides: TGTGCCAGTGCCAGGGAGGTTAACTATGGCTACACCTTC. The whole variable domain, filled in from reference TRBV5-6 and TRBJ1-2, reads DAGVTQSPTHLIKTRGQQVTLRCSPKSGHDTVSWYQQALGQGPQFIFQYYEEEERQRGNFPDRFSGHQFPNYSSELNVNALLLGDSALYLCASAREVNYGYTFGSGTRLTVV.

V is TRBV5-4 and J is TRBJ2-1; no definite D call. The germline CDR1 and CDR2 sequences are SGHNT and YYREEE (reference sequence). This CDR3 is built from 14 residues. Trimming took 4 bases from V and 3 from J, leaving 11 bases between them. CDR3 protein: CASSPTPSYNEQFF. The CDR3 DNA is TGTGCCAGCAGCCCGACGCCTAGCTACAATGAGCAGTTCTTC.

The chain uses TRBV10-2 and TRBJ1-1, with TRBD1 matching over 7 bases. Germline values: CDR1 WSHSY, CDR2 SAAADI. The CDR3 is 13 amino acids. The V segment lost 3 bases and the J segment 5 bases; nucleotides outside the gene matches: 3. CDR3 in DNA: TGCGCCAGCAGTGATGACAGGGTAACTGAAGCTTTCTTT. Its translation is CASSDDRVTEAFF.

The rearrangement links TRBV3-1 (or the pseudogene TRBV3-2) to TRBJ2-5, with TRBD2 matching over 7 bases. After removal of 7 bases from V and 5 bases from J, the junction contained 10 bases not matched to a gene. The CDR3 is made up of 14 amino acids. Germline CDR1 LGHDT, CDR2 YNNKEL (reference sequence). The CDR3, as DNA: TGTGCCAGCAAAGGGCAGCGGGGTGGGGAGACCCAGTACTTC. Its translation is CASKGQRGGETQYF.

The CDR3 DNA sequence: TGTGCCATCAGCGCAGCGGGGGGGCTCAATGAGCAGTTCTTC. Encoded protein: CAISAAGGLNEQFF. The rearrangement uses TRBV10-3 and TRBJ2-1; TRBD2 agrees at 10 bases. Trimming at V came to 6 bases and at J to 6 bases, leaving 5 bases not matched to a gene. Germline assignment: CDR1 ENHRY and CDR2 SYGVKD. The CDR3 runs to 14 residues.

This rearrangement joins TRBV7-8 to TRBJ1-6; D gene unclear. The V and J ends lost 7 bases and 0 bases respectively, with 19 bases between them. There are 18 residues in the CDR3. Germline lookup yields CDR1 SGHVS and CDR2 FQNEAQ. The CDR3 reads CASTWIQERSSYNSPLHF. The CDR3 region has the DNA TGTGCCAGCACCTGGATCCAAGAAAGGAGCTCCTATAATTCACCCCTCCACTTT.

The chain carries TRBV18 and TRBJ1-4; possibly TRBD1 for D (5 bases). Trimming left V 3 bases short and J 12 bases short, with 14 bases between. Germline loops: CDR1 KGHSH, CDR2 LQKENI. The CDR3 runs to 13 residues. CDR3 protein: CASSPRGSGELFF. The CDR3 bases are TGTGCCAGCTCACCTCGGGGGTCCGGGGAACTGTTTTTT.

This clone occurred once. This chain links TRBV7-8 with TRBJ2-1, with D perhaps TRBD2 (6 bases). V lost 5 bases and J lost 6, with 26 bases in between. The V gene's germline CDR1 is SGHVS and CDR2 FQNEAQ. This CDR3 comprises 18 residues. CDR3 nucleotide sequence: TGTGCCAGCAGCACTAGCCCGAAAACTAGAGTTACGGGCAATGAGCAGTTCTTC. It encodes CASSTSPKTRVTGNEQFF.

The chain uses TRBV6-5 and TRBJ2-7, with a possible D match to TRBD2 (6 bases). Trimming took 6 bases from V and 5 from J, leaving 17 bases between them. CDR1 is MNHEY and CDR2 is SVGAGI in the germline V gene. The CDR3 runs to 14 residues. CDR3: CASRPGLDLDEQYF. The CDR3 DNA follows: TGTGCCAGCAGACCGGGACTGGACTTGGACGAGCAGTACTTC.

The chain employs TRBV5-5 and TRBJ2-3; 8 positions agree with TRBD2. The CDR3 loop spans 17 amino acids. CDR1 is SGHKS and CDR2 is YYEKEE in the germline V gene (reference sequence). The V gene end was trimmed by 4 bases and the J gene end by 0 bases; junction bases not matched to a gene: 10. CDR3: CASSKISTSGSTDTQYF. The CDR3, as DNA: TGTGCCAGCAGCAAAATTAGTACTAGCGGCAGCACAGATACGCAGTATTTT.

This sequence joins TRBV7-9 and TRBJ1-1, with a possible D match to TRBD1 (5 bases). In germline, CDR1 is SEHNR, CDR2 FQNEAQ (reference sequence). Trimming removed 2 bases at V and 1 base at J, with 11 bases between. CDR3 length: 15 residues. The CDR3 sequence is CASSLTGGRNTEAFF. CDR3 sequence (DNA): TGTGCCAGCAGCTTAACCGGGGGACGGAACACTGAAGCTTTCTTT.

The chain uses TRBV13 and TRBJ2-3; 7 bases are a match to TRBD1. This CDR3 is built from 12 residues. Germline-derived CDR1 and CDR2 are PRHDT and FYEKMQ (reference sequence). V shed 6 bases, J shed 6 bases, and the junction held 3 bases outside the gene matches. CDR3 DNA sequence: TGTGCCAGCAGACAGGGGTTCGATACGCAGTATTTT. Its protein product is CASRQGFDTQYF. Full variable domain (outside the CDR3, taken from reference TRBV13 and TRBJ2-3): AAGVIQSPRHLIKEKRETATLKCYPIPRHDTVYWYQQGPGQDPQFLISFYEKMQSDKGSIPDRFSAQQFSDYHSELNMSSLELGDSALYFCASRQGFDTQYFGPGTRLTVL.

This chain connects TRBV18 to TRBJ2-2; perhaps TRBD2 as D (6 bases). The germline V gene encodes CDR1 KGHSH and CDR2 LQKENI. The CDR3 consists of 15 residues. V shed 5 bases and J shed 0 bases, with 10 bases lying between them. The CDR3 here is CASSTGTPNTGELFF. The CDR3 DNA sequence: TGTGCCAGCTCAACCGGGACTCCGAACACCGGGGAGCTGTTTTTT.

With regard to this clone: The junction departs from the called germline gene at one end, perhaps through a read error. The chain has TRBV3-1 (or the pseudogene TRBV3-2) and TRBJ1-1, with D perhaps TRBD1 (6 bases). Germline V gene data show CDR1 as LGHDT and CDR2 as YNNKEL (reference sequence). CDR3 length: 12 amino acids. The CDR3 protein is CASSQGTEGGSF. DNA of the CDR3: TGTGCCAGCAGCCAAGGTACAGAGGGGGGGAGTTTT.

The rearrangement links TRBV5-1 to TRBJ1-1; 7 bases are a match to TRBD1. Losses at the gene ends were 1 base for V and 1 base for J; bases not matched to a gene: 4. CDR1 is SGHRS, CDR2 YFSETQ, per germline. CDR3 length: 15 residues. CDR3 nucleotide sequence: TGCGCCAGCAGCTTGTCCACAGGGGCGAACACTGAAGCTTTCTTT. Translating gives CASSLSTGANTEAFF.

This sequence joins TRBV11-2 and TRBJ2-7; TRBD2 is a possible D gene (6 bases). Germline V gene sequence: CDR1 SGHAT, CDR2 FQNNGV. The CDR3 sequence is 14 residues long. V gave up 5 bases and J gave up 2 bases, with 13 bases separating them. The CDR3 region has the DNA TGTGCCAGCAGCGCGGGACCGATACCCTACGAGCAGTACTTC. This gives the protein CASSAGPIPYEQYF.

The genes are TRBV3-1 (or the pseudogene TRBV3-2) and TRBJ2-3; 12 bases align to TRBD2. Looked up from germline, CDR1 is LGHDT and CDR2 is YNNKEL (reference sequence). V lost 0 bases and J lost 5; bases outside the gene matches: 9. The CDR3 runs 18 residues. The CDR3 here is CASSQDRPSGRVGDTQYF. For the CDR3, the DNA is TGTGCCAGCAGCCAAGATCGGCCTAGCGGGAGGGTAGGAGATACGCAGTATTTT.

V gene TRBV12-5 combines with J gene TRBJ2-2; D is perhaps TRBD1 (5 bases). This CDR3 is built from 15 residues. The germline V gene has CDR1 LGHNT and CDR2 FRNRAP. Trimming pared 0 bases from V and 8 bases from J, leaving 13 bases between. The CDR3 spells CASGLVLRAKGELFF. The CDR3 DNA follows: TGTGCTAGTGGTTTGGTTCTCAGGGCAAAAGGGGAGCTGTTTTTT.

The chain combines TRBV7-8 with TRBJ2-7; D is perhaps TRBD2 (6 bases). The V end lost 6 bases, the J end lost 8 bases, and 20 bases lay between the germline ends. There are 14 residues in the CDR3. Looked up from germline, CDR1 is SGHVS and CDR2 is FQNEAQ. CDR3 sequence (DNA): TGTGCCAGCAGTCTTACACGGACTGGACTAAAGCAGTACTTC. Residues: CASSLTRTGLKQYF.

The chain is built from TRBV4-1 and TRBJ1-1, with a weak D call TRBD1 (6 bases). Trimming took off 4 bases at V and 3 bases at J, with 15 bases between the two ends. CDR1 is MGHRA, CDR2 YSYEKL, per germline. The length of the CDR3 is 15 residues. The CDR3 sequence is CASSLTGHSDTEAFF. Written as DNA, the CDR3 is TGCGCCAGCAGCCTTACAGGGCATTCGGACACTGAAGCTTTCTTT.

The chain recombines TRBV14 with TRBJ2-3, with TRBD2 matching 10 bases. Trimming took 5 bases from V and 0 from J; bases not matched to a gene: 2. CDR1 and CDR2 (germline): SGHDN, FVKESK. The CDR3 covers 15 residues. The CDR3 here is CASSGLAVSTDTQYF. The CDR3 DNA follows: TGTGCCAGCAGCGGACTAGCGGTTAGCACAGATACGCAGTATTTT.

This clone was counted a few times. The gene calls are TRBV5-6 and TRBJ1-6; 7 nucleotides line up with TRBD1. The CDR3 is made up of 14 amino acids. The V segment lost 3 bases and the J segment 7 bases; nucleotides outside the gene matches: 4. Germline V gene lookup returns CDR1 SGHDT and CDR2 YYEEEE. The CDR3 is CASSSGTENSPLHF. For the CDR3, the DNA is TGTGCCAGCAGCTCTGGGACAGAGAATTCACCCCTCCACTTT.